The clone carrying this T cell receptor (beta chain) has just a few counts. Its antigen is undetermined. The data are from a study of T cells in Graves' hyperthyroidism and ophthalmopathy. Study at large: At initial diagnosis, before any treatment had begun, peripheral blood was obtained.

The study defined stable Graves' hyperthyroidism as no ophthalmopathy progression within 18 months. Patients aged 18 to 65 had newly diagnosed hyperthyroidism that had lasted under 2 months. Regions amplified from RNA transcripts were the TCR beta CDR3 regions. When the TCR CDR3 underwent first-round RT-PCR, the HTBI primer set was used. TCRdb itself ran the multiplex PCR reads through MiXCR, one entry per CDR3 protein. The top ten clones hold less than 30% of a sample with about 520,000 distinct CDR3 sequences, around 21% of them seen once. The CDR3 runs to 16 residues. The V gene lost 2 bases and the J gene lost 6 bases, with 17 bases spanning the gap. Overall study results and limits: Most thyroid clonotypes expanded above 0.001 appeared in blood too.

The J gene is TRBJ1-5, the V gene TRBV12-3 or TRBV12-4; no clear D gene. Input material: blood. The TCR sequence derives from a man younger than 30 with Graves' hyperthyroidism. CDR3 nucleotides: TGTGCCAGCAGTTTACTATCGAGTTACCTTGGTCAGCCCCAGCATTTT. As protein: CASSLLSSYLGQPQHF.